The rows below give T cell receptor beta chains drawn from one sample of a study of T-cell reconstitution after alpha-beta-depleted transplantation in children. TCRdb re-called the PCR reads with MiXCR, one entry per CDR3 protein. The repertoire holds approximately 230,000 distinct CDR3 sequences, with roughly 25% as singletons. The sample consisted of PBMCs, mostly from graft donor cells, taken 360 days after TCRalphabeta/CD19-depleted stem cell transplant. Receptors originate from a female patient aged 2-10 years who had a stem cell transplant for congenital amegakaryocytic thrombocytopenia, so the T cells may come from the graft donor. Each CDR3 is given with its conserved first and last residue. Each record gives: D gene, clone size, V gene, J gene, CDR3 protein, CDR3 DNA. The D gene is left open where the match is weak. Expanded clones are given a class, and other clones once, few, many or no size at all.

D gene: -; clone size: few; V gene: TRBV18; J gene: TRBJ1-3; CDR3 protein: CASSPSVRDLGNTIYF; CDR3 DNA: TGTGCCAGCTCACCCTCGGTCCGGGACCTCGGAAACACCATATATTTT
D gene: -; clone size: few; V gene: TRBV6-2/TRBV6-3; J gene: TRBJ2-1; CDR3 protein: CASRGLGGRRSWDAYNEQFF; CDR3 DNA: TGTGCCAGCAGAGGCCTTGGGGGGCGACGGAGTTGGGATGCCTACAATGAGCAGTTCTTC
D gene: -; clone size: -; V gene: TRBV20-1; J gene: TRBJ2-3; CDR3 protein: CSARDWLRGSTDTQYF; CDR3 DNA: TGCAGTGCTAGAGATTGGCTCAGGGGAAGCACAGATACGCAGTATTTT
D gene: -; clone size: -; V gene: TRBV7-9; J gene: TRBJ2-3; CDR3 protein: CASSLGTNTDTQYF; CDR3 DNA: TGTGCCAGCAGCTTAGGTACTAACACAGATACGCAGTATTTT
D gene: -; clone size: -; V gene: TRBV28; J gene: TRBJ1-3; CDR3 protein: CATKADSLSSGNTIYF; CDR3 DNA: TGTGCCACTAAGGCGGACAGCCTGAGCTCTGGAAACACCATATATTTT
D gene: TRBD1; clone size: few; V gene: TRBV20-1; J gene: TRBJ1-2; CDR3 protein: CSARGSDRAYGYTF; CDR3 DNA: TGCAGTGCTAGGGGGTCGGACAGGGCCTATGGCTACACCTTC
D gene: -; clone size: few; V gene: TRBV11-2; J gene: TRBJ2-1; CDR3 protein: CASSLDPFNEQFF; CDR3 DNA: TGTGCCAGCAGCTTAGACCCTTTCAATGAGCAGTTCTTC
D gene: TRBD2; clone size: -; V gene: TRBV18; J gene: TRBJ2-7; CDR3 protein: CASSPGLAEPYEQYF; CDR3 DNA: TGTGCCAGCTCACCGGGACTAGCGGAGCCCTACGAGCAGTACTTC
D gene: TRBD1; clone size: few; V gene: TRBV29-1; J gene: TRBJ2-1; CDR3 protein: CSVSRDSYNEQFF; CDR3 DNA: TGCAGCGTTAGCCGGGACAGCTACAATGAGCAGTTCTTC
D gene: -; clone size: few; V gene: TRBV27; J gene: TRBJ2-1; CDR3 protein: CASSFGQKRYNEQFF; CDR3 DNA: TGTGCCAGCAGTTTCGGGCAGAAACGCTACAATGAGCAGTTCTTC
D gene: -; clone size: -; V gene: TRBV5-1; J gene: TRBJ1-6; CDR3 protein: CASTLSSSYNSPLHF; CDR3 DNA: TGCGCCAGCACCCTGAGCAGCTCCTATAATTCACCCCTCCACTTT
D gene: TRBD1; clone size: -; V gene: TRBV14; J gene: TRBJ1-1; CDR3 protein: CASSQVWQGATEAFF; CDR3 DNA: TGTGCCAGCAGCCAAGTGTGGCAGGGGGCCACTGAAGCTTTCTTT
D gene: -; clone size: many; V gene: TRBV12-3/TRBV12-4; J gene: TRBJ2-7; CDR3 protein: CASSLVWTVSYEQYF; CDR3 DNA: TGTGCCAGCAGTTTAGTCTGGACGGTCTCCTACGAGCAGTACTTC
D gene: TRBD1; clone size: -; V gene: TRBV5-1; J gene: TRBJ1-6; CDR3 protein: CASSTGTGSSYNSPLHF; CDR3 DNA: TGCGCCAGCAGCACCGGGACAGGGAGCTCCTATAATTCACCCCTCCACTTT
D gene: TRBD2; clone size: -; V gene: TRBV7-9; J gene: TRBJ2-2; CDR3 protein: CASSWPSAGGPGELFF; CDR3 DNA: TGTGCCAGCAGCTGGCCTTCAGCGGGGGGCCCCGGGGAGCTGTTTTTT
D gene: -; clone size: -; V gene: TRBV2; J gene: TRBJ2-7; CDR3 protein: CAGGIGVGSYEQYF; CDR3 DNA: TGTGCCGGCGGGATCGGCGTAGGCTCCTACGAGCAGTACTTC
D gene: -; clone size: -; V gene: TRBV27; J gene: TRBJ2-3; CDR3 protein: CASSPTRLSDTQYF; CDR3 DNA: TGTGCCAGCAGTCCAACTCGGCTGTCGGATACGCAGTATTTT
D gene: -; clone size: many; V gene: TRBV4-2; J gene: TRBJ1-1; CDR3 protein: CASSQPMNTEAFF; CDR3 DNA: TGTGCCAGCAGCCAGCCAATGAACACTGAAGCTTTCTTT
D gene: TRBD2; clone size: few; V gene: TRBV5-1; J gene: TRBJ2-1; CDR3 protein: CASSLSPGTSGRGNEQFF; CDR3 DNA: TGCGCCAGCAGCCTCTCCCCCGGGACTAGCGGGAGAGGGAATGAGCAGTTCTTC
D gene: TRBD2; clone size: -; V gene: TRBV2; J gene: TRBJ2-3; CDR3 protein: CASSDFSGVDTQYF; CDR3 DNA: TGTGCCAGCAGTGATTTTAGCGGGGTGGATACGCAGTATTTT
D gene: -; clone size: -; V gene: TRBV7-3; J gene: TRBJ1-1; CDR3 protein: CASSLSGAAAEAFF; CDR3 DNA: TGTGCCAGCAGCTTATCAGGGGCGGCCGCTGAAGCTTTCTTT
D gene: -; clone size: few; V gene: TRBV12-3/TRBV12-4; J gene: TRBJ1-3; CDR3 protein: CASQPLLSPGNTIYF; CDR3 DNA: TGTGCCAGCCAACCTCTTTTGTCTCCTGGAAACACCATATATTTT
D gene: TRBD1; clone size: few; V gene: TRBV29-1; J gene: TRBJ1-1; CDR3 protein: CSVETGPGGTEAFF; CDR3 DNA: TGCAGCGTCGAGACAGGGCCGGGGGGGACTGAAGCTTTCTTT
D gene: -; clone size: few; V gene: TRBV27; J gene: TRBJ1-1; CDR3 protein: CASSSGRTNTEAFF; CDR3 DNA: TGTGCCAGCAGCTCGGGACGGACGAACACTGAAGCTTTCTTT
D gene: -; clone size: -; V gene: TRBV2; J gene: TRBJ2-3; CDR3 protein: CASRILATQYF; CDR3 DNA: TGTGCCAGCAGGATTCTTGCTACGCAGTATTTT
D gene: -; clone size: many; V gene: TRBV3-1; J gene: TRBJ2-2; CDR3 protein: CASSPGARTGELFF; CDR3 DNA: TGTGCCAGCAGCCCGGGGGCCAGAACCGGGGAGCTGTTTTTT
D gene: -; clone size: few; V gene: TRBV12-3/TRBV12-4; J gene: TRBJ2-7; CDR3 protein: CASSLYPSLRPYEQYF; CDR3 DNA: TGTGCCAGCAGTTTATATCCTTCTCTGAGACCCTACGAGCAGTACTTC
D gene: -; clone size: few; V gene: TRBV29-1; J gene: TRBJ1-1; CDR3 protein: CSGQENDEKAFF; CDR3 DNA: TGCAGCGGCCAGGAGAACGATGAGAAAGCTTTCTTT
D gene: TRBD1; clone size: -; V gene: TRBV3-1; J gene: TRBJ2-7; CDR3 protein: CASSQVTRLRGSGSYEQYF; CDR3 DNA: TGTGCCAGCAGCCAAGTTACCAGGCTCAGGGGGAGTGGATCCTACGAGCAGTACTTC
D gene: TRBD1; clone size: few; V gene: TRBV6-1; J gene: TRBJ2-5; CDR3 protein: CASSPDRTNRAQYF; CDR3 DNA: TGTGCCAGCAGCCCGGACAGGACAAACAGGGCCCAGTACTTC
D gene: -; clone size: -; V gene: TRBV18; J gene: TRBJ2-3; CDR3 protein: CASSPQGPRDTQYF; CDR3 DNA: TGTGCCAGCTCACCACAGGGTCCAAGGGATACGCAGTATTTT
D gene: TRBD2; clone size: many; V gene: TRBV10-3; J gene: TRBJ2-1; CDR3 protein: CAISRVAGGPGDEQFF; CDR3 DNA: TGTGCCATCAGTAGAGTAGCGGGAGGGCCGGGCGATGAGCAGTTCTTC
D gene: -; clone size: -; V gene: TRBV7-9; J gene: TRBJ2-5; CDR3 protein: CASSLGAVRGETQYF; CDR3 DNA: TGTGCCAGCAGCTTAGGAGCGGTGAGGGGGGAGACCCAGTACTTC
D gene: -; clone size: few; V gene: TRBV7-2; J gene: TRBJ2-5; CDR3 protein: CASSLEQGSETQYF; CDR3 DNA: TGTGCCAGCAGCTTAGAACAAGGGTCAGAGACCCAGTACTTC
D gene: -; clone size: -; V gene: TRBV5-1; J gene: TRBJ2-6; CDR3 protein: CASSLTDGSGANVLTF; CDR3 DNA: TGCGCCAGCAGCTTAACCGACGGCTCTGGGGCCAACGTCCTGACTTTC
D gene: -; clone size: -; V gene: TRBV20-1; J gene: TRBJ2-7; CDR3 protein: CSAHLGQAYEQYF; CDR3 DNA: TGCAGTGCCCATCTTGGTCAGGCCTACGAGCAGTACTTC
D gene: -; clone size: many; V gene: TRBV18; J gene: TRBJ1-3; CDR3 protein: CASSLESSGNTIYF; CDR3 DNA: TGTGCCAGCTCATTAGAGAGCTCTGGAAACACCATATATTTT
D gene: TRBD1; clone size: few; V gene: TRBV28; J gene: TRBJ1-2; CDR3 protein: CASRAIRDRAYGYTF; CDR3 DNA: TGTGCCAGCAGAGCCATCCGGGACAGGGCCTATGGCTACACCTTC
D gene: -; clone size: -; V gene: TRBV10-2; J gene: TRBJ2-7; CDR3 protein: CASGFGSSYEQYF; CDR3 DNA: TGCGCCAGCGGTTTTGGGTCATCCTACGAGCAGTACTTC
D gene: -; clone size: -; V gene: TRBV7-9; J gene: TRBJ1-1; CDR3 protein: CASSLGGWPEAFF; CDR3 DNA: TGTGCCAGCAGCTTAGGGGGTTGGCCTGAAGCTTTCTTT
D gene: TRBD1; clone size: -; V gene: TRBV4-2; J gene: TRBJ2-3; CDR3 protein: CASSQSRGRNTQYF; CDR3 DNA: TGTGCCAGCAGCCAAAGTAGGGGGCGAAATACGCAGTATTTT
D gene: -; clone size: -; V gene: TRBV20-1; J gene: TRBJ1-2; CDR3 protein: CSASLPHLMGGYTF; CDR3 DNA: TGCAGTGCTAGTCTTCCCCACCTTATGGGTGGCTACACCTTC
D gene: -; clone size: -; V gene: TRBV25-1; J gene: TRBJ2-5; CDR3 protein: CASKGETQYF; CDR3 DNA: TGTGCCAGCAAGGGCGAGACCCAGTACTTC
D gene: TRBD1; clone size: -; V gene: TRBV6-1; J gene: TRBJ1-4; CDR3 protein: CASSLRGQREKLFF; CDR3 DNA: TGTGCCAGCAGCCTCAGGGGGCAACGGGAAAAACTGTTTTTT
D gene: TRBD1; clone size: -; V gene: TRBV20-1; J gene: TRBJ1-4; CDR3 protein: CSARKMGRGRGEKLFF; CDR3 DNA: TGCAGTGCTAGAAAAATGGGCAGGGGGCGAGGTGAAAAACTGTTTTTT
D gene: TRBD1; clone size: -; V gene: TRBV28; J gene: TRBJ2-7; CDR3 protein: CASSFAQGVHYEQYF; CDR3 DNA: TGTGCCAGCAGTTTCGCACAGGGGGTCCACTACGAGCAGTACTTC
D gene: -; clone size: few; V gene: TRBV20-1; J gene: TRBJ2-3; CDR3 protein: CSAGETDTQYF; CDR3 DNA: TGCAGTGCTGGGGAGACAGATACGCAGTATTTT
D gene: TRBD1; clone size: -; V gene: TRBV20-1; J gene: TRBJ1-2; CDR3 protein: CSARDPGQDTNYGYTF; CDR3 DNA: TGCAGTGCTAGAGATCCTGGACAGGACACTAACTATGGCTACACCTTC
D gene: -; clone size: -; V gene: TRBV20-1; J gene: TRBJ2-5; CDR3 protein: CSARPSVETQYF; CDR3 DNA: TGCAGTGCTAGGCCTAGCGTTGAGACCCAGTACTTC
D gene: -; clone size: -; V gene: TRBV20-1; J gene: TRBJ2-2; CDR3 protein: CSVFRVNTGELFF; CDR3 DNA: TGCAGTGTATTCAGGGTGAACACCGGGGAGCTGTTTTTT